This entry lists 26 T cell receptor beta chains sequenced from one sample in a study of blood T cells in healthy people across ages. For the second PCR, which ran for roughly 6 to 12 cycles, a sample-barcoded 5' primer and a J-beta primer mix were used. TCRdb reprocessed the 5' RACE reads with MiXCR, giving one entry per CDR3 protein. The sample lists hundreds of thousands of distinct CDR3 sequences; about 30% were seen once. Sequenced material: blood. The receptor set was obtained from a woman older than 75 in good health.

This clonotype was counted ten times or more. The V gene is TRBV7-9, the J gene TRBJ2-7; no definite D call. This CDR3 is built from 14 residues. The V gene's germline CDR1 is SEHNR and CDR2 FQNEAQ (reference sequence). Trimming removed 1 base from V and 5 bases from J, with 12 bases in between. The DNA of the CDR3 is TGTGCCAGCAGCTTAGACAGTCCAGCGAACGAGCAGTACTTC. It translates to CASSLDSPANEQYF.

In the case of this clonotype: This may be a read error: a much more frequent sequence differs by one nucleotide. Without the conserved terminal phenylalanine or tryptophan, this CDR3 likely stems from a read error. V usage is TRBV30 and J usage is TRBJ2-3; unclear D gene. The ends were cut back, 0 bases at V and 1 base at J, with 11 bases in the middle. The CDR3 loop spans 15 amino acids. Germline assignment: CDR1 GTSNPN and CDR2 SVGIG (reference sequence). The CDR3 sequence: CAWSVALTGTDTQYV. The CDR3 DNA is TGTGCCTGGAGTGTGGCCTTGACTGGCACAGATACGCAGTATGTT.

The V gene is TRBV18, the J gene TRBJ2-1; unclear D gene. CDR1 and CDR2 (germline): KGHSH, LQKENI. V was cut by 3 bases and J by 6 bases, with 6 bases left in between. The CDR3 totals 12 residues. DNA for the CDR3: TGTGCCAGCTCACCCGAGTTCAATGAGCAGTTCTTC. This gives the protein CASSPEFNEQFF.

This clonotype was seen ten or more times. The V call is TRBV3-1, the J call TRBJ1-4, with D unclear. The CDR3 sequence is 15 residues long. The V gene's germline CDR1 is LGHDT and CDR2 YNNKEL (reference sequence). Trimming shortened V by 0 bases and J by 0 bases, and 5 bases separated the two germline ends. The CDR3 sequence: CASSQDGSTNEKLFF. The CDR3 DNA sequence: TGTGCCAGCAGCCAAGATGGATCAACTAATGAAAAACTGTTTTTT.

A remark on this clonotype: A much larger clonotype is one base distant, so this may be a read error. This chain connects TRBV5-5 to TRBJ2-5, with 7 bases identical to TRBD1. TRBJ2-7 matches the DNA end more closely, so the J call is doubtful. CDR3 length equals 12 residues. CDR1 and CDR2 from the germline V gene are SGHKS and YYEKEE (reference sequence). The chain's CDR3 is CVSRAAGGEQYF. DNA of the CDR3: TGTGTCAGCAGAGCGGCAGGGGGCGAGCAGTACTTC.

A remark on this clonotype: At one of its ends the junction is not consistent with the germline gene, which may arise from a read error. The rearrangement uses TRBV27 and TRBJ2-1, with TRBD2 matching over 8 bases. The CDR3 has 16 amino acids. Germline V gene sequence: CDR1 MNHEY, CDR2 SMNVEV (reference sequence). The CDR3 DNA sequence: TGTGCCAACAGTCGGGTTAGCGGGGCCTCCTACAATGGGCAGTTCTTC. It is translated as CANSRVSGASYNGQFF.

This sequence joins TRBV20-1 and TRBJ1-1, with D maybe TRBD1 (6 bases). The V end was cut by 0 bases, the J end by 10 bases, with 12 bases between. Per germline, CDR1 DFQATT and CDR2 SNEGSKA (reference sequence). There are 12 residues in the CDR3. The CDR3 region has the DNA TGCAGTGCTAGAGAGGGGGCAAATCCAGCTTTCTTT. This encodes CSAREGANPAFF.

The V gene is TRBV7-8, the J gene TRBJ1-2; weak D call: TRBD1 (5 bases). There are 14 residues in the CDR3. In germline, CDR1 is SGHVS, CDR2 FQNEAQ. V was clipped by 2 bases and J by 2 bases, with 9 bases between them. The CDR3 sequence is CASSLSTENYGYTF. CDR3 nucleotides: TGTGCCAGCAGCTTATCGACAGAGAACTATGGCTACACCTTC.

This clonotype was picked up a small number of times. Possible read error: a much larger clone is one base away. In DNA, the CDR3 is TGTGCCGGCAGCAGGACTAGCGGGCCCTACGAGCAGTACTTC. Amino acids: CAGSRTSGPYEQYF. V and J are TRBV7-2 and TRBJ2-7; 11 nucleotides match TRBD2. The CDR3 is made up of 14 amino acids. Germline CDR1 SGHTA, CDR2 FQGNSA.

This clonotype was picked up many times. This chain links TRBV7-2 with TRBJ1-1, with no clear D. This CDR3 contains 13 residues. The V end was cut by 4 bases, the J end by 3 bases, with 9 bases between. Germline values: CDR1 SGHTA, CDR2 FQGNSA. The CDR3 sequence is CASSSLQHTEAFF. The CDR3, as DNA: TGTGCCAGCAGCTCCTTACAGCACACTGAAGCTTTCTTT. Full variable domain (rest looked up from reference TRBV7-2 and TRBJ1-1): GAGVSQSPSNKVTEKGKDVELRCDPISGHTALYWYRQSLGQGLEFLIYFQGNSAPDKSGLPSDRFSAERTGGSVSTLTIQRTQQEDSAVYLCASSSLQHTEAFFGQGTRLTVV.

This clonotype was seen a few times. The chain has TRBV20-1 and TRBJ1-1, with D perhaps matching TRBD1 (6 bases). This CDR3 is built from 14 residues. CDR1 and CDR2 (germline): DFQATT, SNEGSKA (reference sequence). V gave up 6 bases and J gave up 5 bases, with 19 bases separating them. As DNA, the CDR3 is TGCAGTGCCCTAGGTTGGGGGGCGCGGACTGAAGCTTTCTTT. Its protein product is CSALGWGARTEAFF.

Many counts were recorded for this clonotype. CDR3 in amino acids: CASSFRDIVHEQYF. CDR3 DNA: TGCGCCAGCAGCTTCCGGGACATTGTCCACGAGCAGTACTTC. The chain carries TRBV5-1 and TRBJ2-7, with a possible D match to TRBD1 (6 bases). This CDR3 is 14 amino acids long. Germline values: CDR1 SGHRS, CDR2 YFSETQ. Deletions cut 2 bases from V and 5 bases from J, with 14 bases between. Full variable domain (missing parts from reference TRBV5-1 and TRBJ2-7): KAGVTQTPRYLIKTRGQQVTLSCSPISGHRSVSWYQQTPGQGLQFLFEYFSETQRNKGNFPGRFSGRQFSNSRSEMNVSTLELGDSALYLCASSFRDIVHEQYFGPGTRLTVT.

Concerning this clonotype: This may come from a read error, since a much larger clone is one base off. J is TRBJ1-2 and V is TRBV29-1, with TRBD1 as a possible D gene (5 bases). Germline CDR1 and CDR2: SQVTM and ANQGSEA. V lost 4 bases and J 4 bases, leaving 16 bases between the germline ends. The length of the CDR3 is 14 residues. Here the CDR3 reads CSVASGQPSYGYTF. For the CDR3, the DNA is TGCAGCGTTGCATCGGGGCAGCCCAGCTATGGCTACACCTTC.

This clonotype was counted only a few times. The chain recombines TRBV6-5 with TRBJ1-4; D uncertain. CDR3 length: 12 residues. Germline CDR1 and CDR2: MNHEY and SVGAGI. Deletions cut 6 bases from V and 7 bases from J, with 9 bases between. CDR3 residues: CASRGLSEKLFF. CDR3 sequence (DNA): TGTGCCAGCAGGGGCCTTAGTGAAAAACTGTTTTTT.

This clonotype came up many times. This chain joins TRBV6-4 and TRBJ2-1, with 10 nucleotides matching TRBD1. Germline assignment: CDR1 MRHNA and CDR2 SNTAGT. The length of the CDR3 is 15 residues. With 4 bases clipped from V and 8 bases from J, the junction kept 8 bases outside the gene matches. CDR3 protein: CASSAWQTGGDEQFF. The CDR3 DNA sequence: TGTGCCAGCAGTGCATGGCAGACAGGGGGCGATGAGCAGTTCTTC.

On this clonotype: This may be a read error, as it is one base from a much larger clone. Lacking the conserved final phenylalanine or tryptophan, this CDR3 likely reflects a read error. The chain joins TRBV5-6 to TRBJ1-6; 7 nucleotides align to TRBD1. This CDR3 region has 14 residues. CDR1 is SGHDT, CDR2 YYEEEE, per germline. The trim removed 6 bases at V and 7 bases at J, leaving 7 bases unmatched. In DNA form, the CDR3 reads TGTGCCAGCATCCTGACAGGGACGAATTCACCCCTCCACTTG. It codes for CASILTGTNSPLHL.

Concerning this clonotype: At one end, the junction sequence differs from germline, possibly due to a read error. CDR3 nucleotides: TGTGCCAGCGGTTATCGACGGGGAGGGAGTCAGCCCCAGCATTTT. Translated: CASGYRRGGSQPQHF. V is TRBV6-5 and J is TRBJ1-5; the D is unclear. This CDR3 is 15 amino acids long. The germline gives CDR1 MNHEY, CDR2 SVGAGI.

This clonotype is medium-sized within its sample. The chain employs TRBV5-1 and TRBJ1-2; 8 bases map to TRBD1. The CDR3 has 13 residues. V gave up 4 bases and J gave up 8 bases; unmatched junction bases: 7. The germline gives CDR1 SGHRS, CDR2 YFSETQ. The DNA of the CDR3 is TGCGCCAGCAGCCCGGACAGGGTAGGCGGCTACACCTTC. This gives the protein CASSPDRVGGYTF.

This chain links TRBV21-1 with TRBJ1-2. TRBV21-1 is a known pseudogene. This CDR3 comprises 14 residues. Here the CDR3 reads CASSLRGRLDGYTF. The CDR3 DNA is TGTGCCAGCAGCTTGCGGGGGAGGTTGGATGGCTACACCTTC.

To note about this clonotype: A much larger clone lies a single base off, so this may be a read error. The genes are TRBV6-6 and TRBJ1-2; TRBD1 matches 11 bases. The CDR3 has 14 amino acids. The germline V gene has CDR1 MNHNY and CDR2 SVGAGI (reference sequence). Losses at the gene ends were 6 bases for V and 4 bases for J; bases not matched to a gene: 4. DNA of the CDR3: TGTGCCAGCAGGTACGGGACAGGGGGCTATGGCTACACCTTC. It specifies CASRYGTGGYGYTF.

This clonotype was counted a few times. This chain connects TRBV7-9 to TRBJ1-5, with TRBD1 matching 8 bases. Unmatched junction bases numbered 12, after V lost 4 bases and J lost 1 base. The CDR3 is 18 amino acids. CDR1 and CDR2 from the germline V gene are SEHNR and FQNEAQ (reference sequence). The CDR3: CASSSWGQGAKSNQPQHF. CDR3 nucleotide sequence: TGTGCCAGCAGCTCCTGGGGGCAGGGGGCTAAGAGCAATCAGCCCCAGCATTTT.

This clonotype was observed many times. The chain combines TRBV15 with TRBJ2-1; 9 bases line up with TRBD1. This CDR3 comprises 15 residues. J gave up 5 bases and V 0 bases, and 2 bases lay outside the gene matches. In germline, CDR1 is LNHNV, CDR2 YYDKDF (reference sequence). The CDR3: CATSRETGGNNEQFF. CDR3 nucleotide sequence: TGTGCCACCAGCAGAGAGACAGGGGGTAACAATGAGCAGTTCTTC.

The chain is built from TRBV20-1 and TRBJ2-5; 7 bases agree with TRBD2. In germline, CDR1 is DFQATT, CDR2 SNEGSKA (reference sequence). V lost 5 bases, J lost 4 bases, and 13 bases stayed unmatched. The length of the CDR3 is 15 residues. CDR3 amino acids: CSAGQWRERGETQYF. DNA of the CDR3: TGCAGTGCTGGCCAGTGGCGGGAGCGAGGAGAGACCCAGTACTTC.

This clonotype was recorded a few times. A clone one base away is much larger, so this may be a read error. V is TRBV2 and J is TRBJ2-3, with D maybe TRBD1 (6 bases). Germline V gives CDR1 SNHLY, CDR2 FYNNEI. Between the trimmed V and J ends, which lost 6 bases and 7 bases, there was a span of 20 bases. This CDR3 is 15 amino acids long. CDR3 region: CASSLQGPRGNTQYF. CDR3 nucleotide sequence: TGTGCCAGCAGCTTACAGGGCCCCCGAGGGAATACGCAGTATTTT.

This clonotype was counted ten times or more. The chain joins TRBV25-1 to TRBJ2-3; 12 nucleotides match TRBD1. Germline-derived CDR1 and CDR2 are MGHDK and SYGVNS. This CDR3 is built from 16 residues. The V and J ends lost 3 bases and 11 bases, in that order; junction bases with no gene match: 12. The CDR3 reads CASSEGDRGLRLGQYF. Written as DNA, the CDR3 is TGTGCCAGCAGTGAGGGGGACAGGGGGCTCCGGCTGGGGCAGTATTTT. Complete variable domain (other parts from reference TRBV25-1 and TRBJ2-3): EADIYQTPRYLVIGTGKKITLECSQTMGHDKMYWYQQDPGMELHLIHYSYGVNSTEKGDLSSESTVSRIRTEHFPLTLESARPSHTSQYLCASSEGDRGLRLGQYFGPGTRLTVL.

As regards this clonotype: This could be a read error, since a much larger clone is one nucleotide away. The V call is TRBV5-6, the J call TRBJ1-5, with a weak D call TRBD1 (6 bases). Germline lookup yields CDR1 SGHDT and CDR2 YYEEEE. This CDR3 is 16 amino acids long. This CDR3 reads CVSSSIQGRGNQPQHF. CDR3 bases: TGTGTCAGCAGCTCCATACAGGGAAGGGGCAATCAGCCCCAGCATTTT.